One T cell receptor (beta chain) is described in this entry. Germline CDR1 is PRHDT and CDR2 is FYEKMQ (reference sequence). The length of the CDR3 is 18 residues. This sample was taken from a study of CXCR3-negative and CXCR3-positive naive CD8 T cells. UMI-labeled 5' RACE yielded the TRB cDNA libraries. TCRdb reprocessed the 5' RACE reads, keeping one entry per CDR3 protein, no DNA. In total, the table holds about 26,000 distinct CDR3 sequences. The V gene is TRBV13, the J gene TRBJ1-6. Material for sequencing was naive CXCR3- CD8+ T cells from blood. The sample's subset: CD45RO-CCR7+CD27+CD95- naive CD8+ T cells lacking CXCR3 (TNR3-). This TCR was recovered from a human donor in good health. Some clones in this sample may be carry-over from other donors' samples. CDR3 residues: CASSLGEGKPNSISPLHF.